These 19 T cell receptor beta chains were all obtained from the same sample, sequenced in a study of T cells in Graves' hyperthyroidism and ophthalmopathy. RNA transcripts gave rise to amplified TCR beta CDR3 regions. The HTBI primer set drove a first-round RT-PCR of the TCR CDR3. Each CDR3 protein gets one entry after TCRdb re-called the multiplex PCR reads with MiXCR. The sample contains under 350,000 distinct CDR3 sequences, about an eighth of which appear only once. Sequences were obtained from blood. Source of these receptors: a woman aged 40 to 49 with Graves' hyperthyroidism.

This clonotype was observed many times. Here the CDR3 reads CAWSLGTGSGYTF. The CDR3 DNA sequence: TGTGCCTGGAGTCTCGGGACAGGGTCCGGCTACACCTTC. V is TRBV30 and J is TRBJ1-2; 9 nucleotides line up with TRBD1. Germline V CDR1 and CDR2: GTSNPN, SVGIG (reference sequence). The CDR3 contains 13 residues. After removal of 2 bases from V and 8 bases from J, the junction contained 6 bases not matched to a gene.

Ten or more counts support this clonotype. The CDR3 spells CASSGWDSQFETQYF. The CDR3 DNA reads as TGTGCCAGCAGTGGATGGGACAGTCAATTCGAGACCCAGTACTTC. The chain carries TRBV27 and TRBJ2-5; TRBD1 aligns across 7 bases. CDR3 size: 15 residues. Germline V gene lookup returns CDR1 MNHEY and CDR2 SMNVEV (reference sequence). V gave up 5 bases and J gave up 5 bases; unmatched junction bases: 11.

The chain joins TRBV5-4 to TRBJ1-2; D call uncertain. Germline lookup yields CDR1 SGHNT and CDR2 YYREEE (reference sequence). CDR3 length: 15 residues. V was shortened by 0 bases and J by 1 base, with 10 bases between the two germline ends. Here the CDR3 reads CASSLGRSRNYGYTF. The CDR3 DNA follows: TGTGCCAGCAGCTTGGGCCGGAGTCGTAACTATGGCTACACCTTC.

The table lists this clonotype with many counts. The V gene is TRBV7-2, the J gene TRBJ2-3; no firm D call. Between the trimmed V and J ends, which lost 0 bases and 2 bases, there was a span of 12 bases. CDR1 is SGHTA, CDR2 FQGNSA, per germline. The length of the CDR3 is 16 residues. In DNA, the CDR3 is TGTGCCAGCAGCTTAGCGCGCCCCAGGAACACAGATACGCAGTATTTT. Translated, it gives CASSLARPRNTDTQYF.

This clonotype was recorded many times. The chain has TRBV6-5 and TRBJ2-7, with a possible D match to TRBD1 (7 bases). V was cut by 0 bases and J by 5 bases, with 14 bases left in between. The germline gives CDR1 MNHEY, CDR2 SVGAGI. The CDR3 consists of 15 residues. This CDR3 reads CASSYSRRRGDEQYF. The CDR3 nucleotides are TGTGCCAGCAGTTACTCGCGGCGCAGGGGGGACGAGCAGTACTTC.

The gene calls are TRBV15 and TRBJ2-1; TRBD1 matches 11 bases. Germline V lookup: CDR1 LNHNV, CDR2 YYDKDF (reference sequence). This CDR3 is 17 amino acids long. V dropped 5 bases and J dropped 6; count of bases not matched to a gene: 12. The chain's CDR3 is CATSLGTGGFASNEQFF. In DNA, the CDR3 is TGTGCCACCAGCCTTGGGACAGGGGGATTCGCCTCCAATGAGCAGTTCTTC.

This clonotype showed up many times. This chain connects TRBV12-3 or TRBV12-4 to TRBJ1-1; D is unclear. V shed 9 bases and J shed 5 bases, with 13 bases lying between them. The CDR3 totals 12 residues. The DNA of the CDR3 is TGTGCCAGTAAAGCGAGGAGTACTGAAGCTTTCTTT. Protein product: CASKARSTEAFF.

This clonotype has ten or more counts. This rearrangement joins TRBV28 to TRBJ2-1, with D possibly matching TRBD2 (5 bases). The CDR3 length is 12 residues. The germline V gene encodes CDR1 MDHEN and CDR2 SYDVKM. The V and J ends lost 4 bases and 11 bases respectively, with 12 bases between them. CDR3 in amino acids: CASSSNGEKQFF. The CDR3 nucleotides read TGTGCCAGCAGTTCAAACGGGGAAAAGCAGTTCTTC.

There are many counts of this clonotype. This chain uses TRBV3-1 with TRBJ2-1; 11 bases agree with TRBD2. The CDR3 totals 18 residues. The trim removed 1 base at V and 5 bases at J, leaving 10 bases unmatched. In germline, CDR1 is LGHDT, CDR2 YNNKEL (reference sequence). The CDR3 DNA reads TGTGCCAGCAGCCAAGCCCTGACTAGCGGGATGAGAGACAATGAGCAGTTCTTC. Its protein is CASSQALTSGMRDNEQFF.

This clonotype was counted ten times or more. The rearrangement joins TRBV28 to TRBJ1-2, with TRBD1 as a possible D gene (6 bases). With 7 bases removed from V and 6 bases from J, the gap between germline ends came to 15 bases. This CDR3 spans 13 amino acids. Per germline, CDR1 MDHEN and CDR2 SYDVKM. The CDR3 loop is CASTEWEGDGYTF. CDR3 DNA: TGTGCCAGCACTGAGTGGGAGGGGGATGGCTACACCTTC.

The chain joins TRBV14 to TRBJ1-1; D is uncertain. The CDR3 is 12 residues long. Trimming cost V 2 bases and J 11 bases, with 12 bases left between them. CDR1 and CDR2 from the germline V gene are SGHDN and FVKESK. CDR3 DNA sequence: TGTGCCAGCAGCCAAAAGGCTGGCGGTGCTTTCTTT. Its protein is CASSQKAGGAFF.

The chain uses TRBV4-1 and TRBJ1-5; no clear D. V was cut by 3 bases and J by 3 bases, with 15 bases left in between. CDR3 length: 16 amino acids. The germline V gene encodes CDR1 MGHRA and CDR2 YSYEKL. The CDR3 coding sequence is TGCGCCAGCAGCCAGCTCCCGGGCGGAAACAATCAGCCCCAGCATTTT. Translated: CASSQLPGGNNQPQHF.

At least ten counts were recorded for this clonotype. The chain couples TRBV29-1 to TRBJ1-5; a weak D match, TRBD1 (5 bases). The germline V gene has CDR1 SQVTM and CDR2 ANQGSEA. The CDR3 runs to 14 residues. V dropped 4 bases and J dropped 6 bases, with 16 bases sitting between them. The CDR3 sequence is CSVVLQGVGQPQHF. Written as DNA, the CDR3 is TGCAGCGTTGTTCTCCAAGGGGTAGGTCAGCCCCAGCATTTT.

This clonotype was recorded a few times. CDR3 nucleotides: TGCAGTGCTAGAGGTCTAGCGGGACTCACCTACAATGAGCAGTTCTTC. The encoded protein is CSARGLAGLTYNEQFF. The chain is built from TRBV20-1 and TRBJ2-1; TRBD2 aligns across 9 bases. Germline CDR1 reads DFQATT; CDR2 reads SNEGSKA (reference sequence). This CDR3 has 16 residues. With 1 base clipped from V and 2 bases from J, the junction kept 6 bases outside the gene matches.

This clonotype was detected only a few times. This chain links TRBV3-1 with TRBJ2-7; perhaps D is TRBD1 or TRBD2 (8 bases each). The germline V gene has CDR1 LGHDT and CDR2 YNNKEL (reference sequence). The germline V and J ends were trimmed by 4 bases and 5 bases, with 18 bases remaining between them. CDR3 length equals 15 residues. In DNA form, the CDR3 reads TGTGCCAGCAGCCTAGCGGGACAGGCATACCACGAGCAGTACTTC. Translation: CASSLAGQAYHEQYF.

Here the CDR3 DNA reads TGTGCCAGTAGTTACGGGACTGCGAACACCGGGGAGCTGTTTTTT. It codes for CASSYGTANTGELFF. V is TRBV19 and J is TRBJ2-2, with D possibly matching TRBD2 (6 bases). This CDR3 comprises 15 residues. CDR1 is LNHDA and CDR2 is SQIVND in the germline V gene (reference sequence). V shed 5 bases and J shed 0 bases, with 10 bases lying between them.

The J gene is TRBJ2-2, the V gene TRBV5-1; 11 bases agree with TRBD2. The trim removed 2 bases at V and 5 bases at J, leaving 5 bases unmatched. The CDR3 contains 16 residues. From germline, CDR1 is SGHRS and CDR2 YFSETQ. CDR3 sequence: CASSLTSGSRTGELFF. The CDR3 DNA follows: TGCGCCAGCAGCTTAACTAGCGGGAGCCGTACCGGGGAGCTGTTTTTT.

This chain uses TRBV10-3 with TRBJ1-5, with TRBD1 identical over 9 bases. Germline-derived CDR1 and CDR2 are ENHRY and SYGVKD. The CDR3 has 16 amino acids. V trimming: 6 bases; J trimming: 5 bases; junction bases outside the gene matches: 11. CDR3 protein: CAIRKQTGGRDQPQHF. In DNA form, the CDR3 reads TGTGCCATCAGGAAACAGACAGGGGGTAGGGATCAGCCCCAGCATTTT.

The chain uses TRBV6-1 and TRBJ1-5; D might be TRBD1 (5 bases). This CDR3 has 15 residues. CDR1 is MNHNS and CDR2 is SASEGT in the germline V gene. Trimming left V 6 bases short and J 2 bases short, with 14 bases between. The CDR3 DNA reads TGTGCCAGCAGATCAGGGACTTGGGGCAATCAGCCCCAGCATTTT. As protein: CASRSGTWGNQPQHF.